This TCR beta chain was identified during a study of early T cells in non-severe SARS-CoV-2 infection. Whole-study findings and limits: Using VDJdb, the matching emphasized anti-spike CD8 responses while missing private and CD4 specificities.

Note on this clonotype: Its antigen is as yet unknown.

The CDR3 runs to 12 residues. Germline lookup yields CDR1 SEHNR and CDR2 FQNEAQ (reference sequence). The germline V and J ends were trimmed by 5 bases and 7 bases, with 12 bases remaining between them. Individual cDNA molecules received unique molecular identifiers. TCRdb recomputed calls from the 5' RACE reads with MiXCR, one row per CDR3 protein. The sample shows around 40,000 distinct CDR3 sequences, 5.9% of them seen only once. The clonotype originates from an adult who was a healthcare worker with PCR-confirmed SARS-CoV-2 infection or an uninfected control (not recorded which). V gene TRBV7-9 combines with J gene TRBJ2-7; D is undetermined. Sequenced material: whole blood. The chain's CDR3 is CASSNTRREQYF. CDR3 DNA sequence: TGTGCCAGCAGCAATACCAGGCGGGAGCAGTACTTC.